This is a list of T cell receptor beta chains from one sample in a study of T cells after posttransplantation cyclophosphamide. Profiled with immunoSEQ multiplex PCR; TCRdb holds only in-frame clones, not every one. The data hold tens of thousands of clones, with around 90% observed a single time. Sequences were derived from PBMCs, sampled about 62 days after allogeneic stem cell transplant with posttransplant cyclophosphamide. Receptors originate from a male patient between 55 and 70 years old who received an allogeneic stem cell transplant from a related donor and was CMV-positive. Some of the T cells might come from the graft donor. Each CDR3 is given with its conserved first and last residue. Each record gives: V gene, clone size, CDR3 protein. Not every row has a clone size; where given, it reads once, few, many or a size class.

V: TRBV4-2; size: -; CDR3: CASSQVYPGQGPSEQYF
V: TRBV9; size: -; CDR3: CASSVGWAGGSYNEQFF
V: TRBV10-3; size: once; CDR3: CAISVMGGTGVREQYF
V: TRBV27; size: -; CDR3: CASSPTSRQGNNEQFF
V: TRBV4-2; size: -; CDR3: CASSQDQSNYGYTF
V: TRBV5-1; size: -; CDR3: CASSFGALEQYF
V: TRBV5-6; size: -; CDR3: CASSMAGGGQPQHF
V: TRBV14; size: -; CDR3: CASSLFNQPQHF
V: TRBV14; size: -; CDR3: CASSQSTNYGYTF
V: TRBV9; size: -; CDR3: CASSDLRDTSSAFF
V: TRBV11-3; size: -; CDR3: CASRSGDTDTQYF
V: TRBV27; size: -; CDR3: CASSLSSDAEAFF
V: TRBV4-2; size: -; CDR3: CASSQDAQDWNTEAFF
V: TRBV19; size: -; CDR3: CASTATRDKTKAFF
V: TRBV18; size: -; CDR3: CASSPPDHVRQGYSYEQYF
V: TRBV9; size: -; CDR3: CASSVDSGFYNEQFF
V: TRBV25-1; size: few; CDR3: CASSDPGQGNTEAFF
V: TRBV30; size: -; CDR3: CAWRAASWGGIYGYTF
V: TRBV6-5; size: -; CDR3: CASSSGENYGYTF
V: TRBV15; size: -; CDR3: CATSRDLSGRDTQYF
V: TRBV2; size: -; CDR3: CASSGSDSTNYGYTF
V: TRBV2; size: few; CDR3: CASKGTVNQPQHF
V: TRBV10-3; size: -; CDR3: CAIAQGAGEKLFF
V: TRBV6-6; size: -; CDR3: CASSYRGYNEQFF
V: TRBV14; size: -; CDR3: CASSPTLRGGAFNTEAFF
V: TRBV28; size: -; CDR3: CASSLWGGGNRQPQHF
V: TRBV2; size: -; CDR3: CASREGTGSLLNTIYF
V: TRBV29-1; size: -; CDR3: CSVVRDLDYGYTF
V: TRBV6-5; size: -; CDR3: CATFNRGNYGYTF
V: TRBV2; size: -; CDR3: CASSEATTGARSPLHF
V: TRBV6-1; size: -; CDR3: CASSEGVGLLF
V: TRBV11-2; size: -; CDR3: CASSPQGITGANVLTF
V: TRBV6-5; size: -; CDR3: CASSWDRDTGELFF
V: TRBV28; size: -; CDR3: CASSASGTANGYTF
V: TRBV29-1; size: -; CDR3: CSVVQGRAEAFF
V: TRBV19; size: -; CDR3: CASSRGTGGLSGANVLTF
V: TRBV5-1; size: -; CDR3: CASSSRDIYNEQFF
V: TRBV30; size: -; CDR3: CAWDGTGRYGYTF
V: TRBV19; size: -; CDR3: CASSGQANNSPLHF
V: TRBV2; size: -; CDR3: CASRGQDGYTF
V: TRBV15; size: -; CDR3: CATSRYQGELGYTF
V: TRBV7-2; size: -; CDR3: CASSLSWTVNEKLFF